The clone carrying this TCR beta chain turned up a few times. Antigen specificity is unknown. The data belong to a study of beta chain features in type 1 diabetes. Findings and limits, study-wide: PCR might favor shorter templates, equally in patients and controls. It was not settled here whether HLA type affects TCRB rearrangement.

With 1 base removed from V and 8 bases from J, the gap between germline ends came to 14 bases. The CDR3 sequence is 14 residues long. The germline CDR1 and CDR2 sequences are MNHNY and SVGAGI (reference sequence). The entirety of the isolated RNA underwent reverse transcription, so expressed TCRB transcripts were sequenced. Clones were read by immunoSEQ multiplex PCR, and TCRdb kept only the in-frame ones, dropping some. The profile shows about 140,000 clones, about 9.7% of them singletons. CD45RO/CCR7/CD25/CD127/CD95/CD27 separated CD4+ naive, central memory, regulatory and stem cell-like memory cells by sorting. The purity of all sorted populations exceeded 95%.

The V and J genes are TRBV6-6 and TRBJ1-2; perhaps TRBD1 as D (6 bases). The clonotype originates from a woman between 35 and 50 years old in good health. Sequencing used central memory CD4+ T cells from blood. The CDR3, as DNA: TGTGCCAGCAGTTACTTTACAGGGAGCGGCGGCTACACCTTC. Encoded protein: CASSYFTGSGGYTF.